The 13 T cell receptor beta chains reported below all come from one sample, sequenced in a study of blood T cells in healthy people across ages (dated by TCRdb to 2014 to 2015). Libraries came from 5' RACE. The sequencer listed for this sample is Illumina HiSeq 2500. A second about 7 to 11 cycle PCR used a sample-barcoded 5' primer and a J-beta primer mix. TCRdb cleaned the public reads at Q25 with fastp, built clones with MiXCR and kept in-frame beta chains. Each CDR3 protein appears once, grouped with its most common genes and DNA. Counted in this sample were approximately 960,000 distinct CDR3 sequences; roughly 29% of them appeared once. The ten largest account for around 9.6% of the sample. In addition, the sample was reused for a study of T cells of mothers and their children.

Sequencing input: blood. These TCRs come from a woman in her 40s in good health.

The V gene is TRBV5-1, the J gene TRBJ1-2; tentatively, D is TRBD1 (6 bases). V was clipped by 4 bases and J by 8 bases, with 18 bases between them. The CDR3 consists of 14 residues. Germline loops: CDR1 SGHRS, CDR2 YFSETQ. DNA for the CDR3: TGCGCCAGCAGCATCGACAGGCCCCTAGACGGCTACACCTTC. Translating gives CASSIDRPLDGYTF.

CDR3 amino acids: CASSADTIYF. As DNA, the CDR3 is TGTGCCAGCAGCGCGGACACCATATATTTT. V gene TRBV7-9 combines with J gene TRBJ1-3, with no clear D. The length of the CDR3 is 10 residues. The germline V and J ends were trimmed by 5 bases and 8 bases, with 4 bases remaining between them. CDR1 and CDR2 (germline): SEHNR, FQNEAQ (reference sequence).

The chain is built from TRBV12-3 or TRBV12-4 and TRBJ2-7; TRBD2 matches at 7 bases. J lost 4 bases, V lost 6 bases, and 15 bases had no gene match. This CDR3 has 16 amino acids. The CDR3 nucleotides read TGTGCCAGCAGCCCGGGACGAGCGGGGACGGCTTACGAGCAGTACTTC. This encodes CASSPGRAGTAYEQYF.

The chain links TRBV6-6 to TRBJ1-5, with D hard to call. V dropped 4 bases and J dropped 0 bases, with 4 bases sitting between them. Germline values: CDR1 MNHNY, CDR2 SVGAGI (reference sequence). The CDR3 runs 13 residues. CDR3 sequence (DNA): TGTGCCAGCAGTTCACCTAGCAATCAGCCCCAGCATTTT. Its protein is CASSSPSNQPQHF.

The chain combines TRBV6-1 with TRBJ2-3; no definite D call. The CDR3 has 14 residues. Trimming left V 6 bases short and J 4 bases short, with 14 bases between. Per the germline V gene, CDR1 is MNHNS and CDR2 is SASEGT. This CDR3 reads CASRVGLGADTQYF. Written as DNA, the CDR3 is TGTGCCAGCAGAGTCGGGTTAGGCGCAGATACGCAGTATTTT.

The chain uses TRBV6-5 and TRBJ2-4; 8 bases are a match to TRBD2. The last part of the DNA fits TRBJ2-1 better; the J call may be wrong. Germline V CDR1 and CDR2: MNHEY, SVGAGI. This CDR3 has 15 residues. CDR3 sequence (DNA): TGTGCCAGCAGTCCCTCCGCGGGGGGCTCCTACGAGCAGTTCTTC. This translates into CASSPSAGGSYEQFF.

The chain recombines TRBV2 with TRBJ1-5; D is possibly TRBD1 (5 bases). The germline V gene has CDR1 SNHLY and CDR2 FYNNEI. The CDR3 spans 14 residues. Trimming removed 4 bases from V and 9 bases from J, with 16 bases in between. The CDR3 sequence is CASSADGTGRPQHF. The CDR3 bases are TGTGCCAGCAGTGCGGACGGAACGGGACGGCCCCAGCATTTT.

This clonotype occurred many times. CDR3 sequence: CASSLTGRQYF. The CDR3 nucleotides are TGTGCCAGCAGTTTAACAGGGCGGCAGTACTTC. The chain is built from TRBV12-3 or TRBV12-4 and TRBJ2-7; D is possibly TRBD1 (6 bases). This CDR3 comprises 11 residues. Trimming removed 2 bases at V and 9 bases at J, with 8 bases between.

This clonotype was counted between two and nine times. The chain links TRBV27 to TRBJ1-1; D ambiguous. Trimming pared 5 bases from V and 7 bases from J, leaving 11 bases between. The CDR3 is 12 residues long. Germline assignment: CDR1 MNHEY and CDR2 SMNVEV (reference sequence). Here the CDR3 reads CASSKIGLEAFF. The DNA of the CDR3 is TGTGCCAGCAGTAAGATCGGTCTTGAAGCTTTCTTT.

With regard to this clonotype: A much bigger clone sits one base away, suggesting this may be a read error. The CDR3 region has the DNA TGCAGCGTGGGGACAGGGGACCCGCCCCAGCATTTT. It encodes CSVGTGDPPQHF. This sequence joins TRBV29-1 and TRBJ1-5, with 10 bases identical to TRBD1. The CDR3 totals 12 residues. V was clipped by 6 bases and J by 9 bases; unmatched bases: 5. Germline loops: CDR1 SQVTM, CDR2 ANQGSEA.

This clonotype was picked up many times. A much larger clone is a single base away; this may be a read error. The CDR3 sequence: CASSHGTGTNEQYF. The CDR3 DNA is TGTGCCAGCAGCCATGGGACAGGGACAAATGAGCAGTACTTC. The chain couples TRBV3-1 to TRBJ2-7; 9 bases are shared with TRBD1. CDR1 and CDR2 (germline): LGHDT, YNNKEL (reference sequence). The V gene end was trimmed by 3 bases and the J gene end by 7 bases; junction bases not matched to a gene: 7. The CDR3 sequence is 14 residues long.

This clonotype showed up just a few times. The J gene is TRBJ2-1, the V gene TRBV28, with D possibly matching TRBD1 (5 bases). With 8 bases removed from V and 8 bases from J, the gap between germline ends came to 10 bases. The CDR3 length is 11 residues. Germline V lookup: CDR1 MDHEN, CDR2 SYDVKM. The CDR3 region has the DNA TGTGCCAGCGGATTCAGGGATGAGCAGTTCTTC. Translating it yields CASGFRDEQFF.

In regard to this clonotype: A much larger clone differs by one base, so this may be a read error. This chain joins TRBV4-1 and TRBJ2-5, with TRBD2 as a possible D gene (6 bases). CDR3 length: 17 amino acids. The germline gives CDR1 MGHRA, CDR2 YSYEKL. The CDR3: CASSQVGGAGYQETRYF. CDR3 nucleotides: TGCGCCAGCAGCCAAGTCGGAGGGGCCGGGTACCAAGAGACCCGGTACTTC.